The count of the clone carrying this TCR beta chain is one. These data come from a study of blood T cell repertoires in COVID-19. For the study at large: Italy, Spain and the United States were the sources of the convalescent and acute COVID-19 samples.

The germline V gene encodes CDR1 GTSNPN and CDR2 SVGIG (reference sequence). CDR3 length equals 16 residues. V shed 3 bases, J shed 0 bases, and the junction held 9 bases outside the gene matches. Participants came from about two dozen US areas, aged about 18 to 95 years. The study counted Cohort 3 donors as recovered given two negative PCRs, clearance, or symptom resolution. Authors' analysis steps: For nucleated cells, counts were estimated from reference gene primer amplification. Libraries were prepared by immunoSEQ multiplex PCR; TCRdb keeps only in-frame clonotypes and omits some of them. V, J and clone size derive from that table, while D and trimming were established from the DNA sequence. The table records some 170,000 clones, approximately 85% of them present only once.

This receptor was taken from a man aged 40-50 years who had recovered from COVID-19. The source material was PBMCs or T cells enriched from blood (not recorded which). This chain connects TRBV30 to TRBJ2-3, with TRBD1 matching over 7 bases. For the CDR3, the DNA is TGTGCCTGGAGCAAGACAGGACAGGCCAGCACAGATACGCAGTATTTT. This sequence encodes CAWSKTGQASTDTQYF. Variable domain in full (rest from reference TRBV30 and TRBJ2-3): SQTIHQWPATLVQPVGSPLSLECTVEGTSNPNLYWYRQAAGRGLQLLFYSVGIGQISSEVPQNLSASRPQDRQFILSSKKLLLSDSGFYLCAWSKTGQASTDTQYFGPGTRLTVL.